The clone carrying this TCR beta chain appeared many times. Germline-derived CDR1 and CDR2 are MNHEY and SVGAGI. Trimming pared 6 bases from V and 5 bases from J, leaving 8 bases between. CDR3 length: 12 residues. The sample belongs to a study of T cells after yellow fever vaccination. The overall study: Sorting of the EM, EMRA, CM and Tscm memory subsets was carried out using CD3, CD45RA, CCR7 and CD95.

The study, taken as a whole, reports: At around 95% for CD4 and just over 85% for CD8, most primary-vaccination clones showed up again after the booster.

MiXCR was run by TCRdb on the 5' RACE reads, yielding one entry per CDR3 protein. The sample holds more than 15,000 distinct CDR3 sequences, under 5% seen once. The clonotype comes from a young man who received the YFV17D yellow fever vaccine. Here the sequenced sample was PBMCs, either bulk or a sorted T-cell subset (CD4+, CD8+, memory, or dextramer-sorted; not recorded which), taken 15 days after the yellow fever booster vaccination. V is TRBV6-5 and J is TRBJ2-1; no clear D gene. CDR3 region: CASSPGNNEQFF. The CDR3 bases are TGTGCCAGCAGCCCCGGCAACAATGAGCAGTTCTTC.